The 32 T cell receptor beta chains presented below share a single source sample, sequenced in a study of T-cell memory formation after mild COVID-19. A single record per CDR3 protein comes from TCRdb applying MiXCR to the 5' RACE reads. Of 300,000 to 400,000 distinct CDR3 sequences in the sample, approximately 13% were seen once. The sample was PBMCs or a T cell subset sorted from them (not recorded which). All receptors derive from a man younger than 35 who had mild COVID-19 (a few samples of this study predate the infection). Cell type and time point are not known.

The chain uses TRBV28 and TRBJ2-7; 16 positions agree with TRBD2. The CDR3 has 16 amino acids. The junction had 8 bases not matched to a gene; V was cut back by 5 bases and J by 7 bases. Germline-derived CDR1 and CDR2 are MDHEN and SYDVKM. CDR3 in DNA: TGTGCCAGCAGTCCGACGGGACTAGCGGGGGGGAAAGAGCAGTACTTC. Translating gives CASSPTGLAGGKEQYF.

The J gene is TRBJ2-5, the V gene TRBV12-3 or TRBV12-4; TRBD2 agrees at 10 bases. Unmatched junction bases numbered 9, after V lost 6 bases and J lost 5 bases. The CDR3 is made up of 15 amino acids. CDR3 amino acids: CASRYSLAGLETQYF. The CDR3 DNA follows: TGTGCCAGCAGGTACTCACTAGCGGGACTGGAGACCCAGTACTTC.

This clonotype was seen a few times. This chain joins TRBV4-2 and TRBJ2-3; TRBD2 matches 7 bases. The V gene end was trimmed by 0 bases and the J gene end by 3 bases; junction bases not matched to a gene: 6. Germline V CDR1 and CDR2: LGHNA, YNFKEQ. The CDR3 has 16 residues. The CDR3 sequence: CASSQDLSGGTDTQYF. CDR3 in DNA: TGTGCCAGCAGCCAAGATCTTTCGGGGGGAACAGATACGCAGTATTTT.

This clonotype was detected only a few times. The rearrangement uses TRBV6-1 and TRBJ1-1, with TRBD1 as a possible D gene (6 bases). Trimming took off 6 bases at V and 6 bases at J, with 17 bases between the two ends. This CDR3 region has 14 residues. Germline loops: CDR1 MNHNS, CDR2 SASEGT. The CDR3 region has the DNA TGTGCCAGCAGCCGCAGGGGAGAACTCGCTGAAGCTTTCTTT. Protein product: CASSRRGELAEAFF.

This clonotype was seen more than once but under ten times. The rearrangement links TRBV6-6 to TRBJ2-5; tentatively, D is TRBD2 (7 bases). V lost 2 bases to trimming and J lost 5 bases, with 9 bases between them. CDR3 size: 13 residues. The germline gives CDR1 MNHNY, CDR2 SVGAGI (reference sequence). This chain's CDR3 is CASSYGGAETQYF. The CDR3 coding sequence is TGTGCCAGCAGTTACGGGGGGGCGGAGACCCAGTACTTC.

This clonotype showed up just a few times. The CDR3 protein is CASSQRVGDRGYEQYF. In DNA form, the CDR3 reads TGCGCCAGCAGCCAGAGGGTGGGGGACAGGGGTTACGAGCAGTACTTC. The chain employs TRBV4-1 and TRBJ2-7; 10 nucleotides agree with TRBD1. The V segment lost 3 bases and the J segment 4 bases; nucleotides outside the gene matches: 9. Germline loops: CDR1 MGHRA, CDR2 YSYEKL. This CDR3 has 16 residues.

The chain employs TRBV5-1 and TRBJ2-3; 10 bases match TRBD1. The V segment lost 4 bases and the J segment 3 bases; nucleotides outside the gene matches: 8. CDR3 length: 16 residues. From germline, CDR1 is SGHRS and CDR2 YFSETQ. For the CDR3, the DNA is TGCGCCAGCAGCCGAGGCCGGGACAGGGGTACAGATACGCAGTATTTT. Its translation is CASSRGRDRGTDTQYF.

This chain uses TRBV7-6 with TRBJ2-7; a possible D gene is TRBD1 (8 bases). The V gene's germline CDR1 is SGHVS and CDR2 FNYEAQ. The CDR3 covers 12 residues. Here the CDR3 DNA reads TGTGCCAGCAGCACCAGGGGGGGACAGGCGGAAGTC. Its translation is CASSTRGGQAEV.

This chain connects TRBV10-3 to TRBJ1-4; D unclear. The V gene lost 2 bases and the J gene lost 8 bases, with 12 bases spanning the gap. The CDR3 has 14 residues. Germline CDR1 is ENHRY and CDR2 is SYGVKD. This CDR3 is CAISEMEGREKLFF. In DNA form, the CDR3 reads TGTGCCATCAGTGAGATGGAGGGCAGGGAAAAACTGTTTTTT.

This clonotype showed up many times. The chain combines TRBV29-1 with TRBJ1-2; weak D call: TRBD1 (5 bases). CDR3 length: 14 amino acids. Germline V gene lookup returns CDR1 SQVTM and CDR2 ANQGSEA. V lost 1 base and J 2 bases, leaving 11 bases between the germline ends. The CDR3 region is CSVEAGTENYGYTF. CDR3 bases: TGCAGCGTTGAAGCTGGGACCGAGAACTATGGCTACACCTTC. The variable domain in full, completed from reference TRBV29-1 and TRBJ1-2, reads SAVISQKPSRDICQRGTSLTIQCQVDSQVTMMFWYRQQPGQSLTLIATANQGSEATYESGFVIDKFPISRPNLTFSTLTVSNMSPEDSSIYLCSVEAGTENYGYTFGSGTRLTVV.

J is TRBJ2-1 and V is TRBV7-9, with TRBD1 matching over 8 bases. The germline CDR1 and CDR2 sequences are SEHNR and FQNEAQ (reference sequence). This CDR3 comprises 15 residues. J was trimmed by 10 bases and V by 5 bases; bases with no gene match: 13. The chain's CDR3 is CASSDPRTGFREQFF. The DNA of the CDR3 is TGTGCCAGCAGCGACCCCAGGACAGGGTTCAGGGAGCAGTTCTTC.

With respect to this clonotype: One end of the junction is discordant with germline, which a read error may explain. This sequence joins TRBV5-1 and TRBJ1-1; 10 nucleotides align to TRBD1. This CDR3 spans 15 amino acids. The germline CDR1 and CDR2 sequences are SGHRS and YFSETQ. The CDR3 DNA reads TGCGCCATCAGCTCCCTGACAGGGGGCGTCACTGAAGCTTTCTTT. This gives the protein CAISSLTGGVTEAFF.

The V and J genes are TRBV11-2 and TRBJ2-5, with 8 bases that match TRBD1. Germline assignment: CDR1 SGHAT and CDR2 FQNNGV. The CDR3 extends over 15 amino acids. The J segment lost 5 bases and the V segment lost 7 bases, leaving 12 bases of the junction unmatched. The CDR3 here is CASTLSRGPGETQYF. The DNA of the CDR3 is TGTGCCAGCACCCTCTCCAGGGGGCCGGGGGAGACCCAGTACTTC.

This clonotype came up many times. The chain couples TRBV4-2 to TRBJ2-3, with 8 bases identical to TRBD2. CDR3 size: 16 residues. CDR1 is LGHNA, CDR2 YNFKEQ, per germline. V lost 1 base and J lost 3; bases outside the gene matches: 6. The CDR3 reads CASSQAHGGGTDTQYF. The CDR3 nucleotides are TGTGCCAGCAGCCAAGCTCATGGCGGGGGGACAGATACGCAGTATTTT.

The chain carries TRBV7-8 and TRBJ1-3, with D perhaps TRBD1 (5 bases). Per germline, CDR1 SGHVS and CDR2 FQNEAQ. The CDR3 has 14 amino acids. The ends were cut back, 8 bases at V and 0 bases at J, with 11 bases in the middle. CDR3 nucleotide sequence: TGTGCCAGCGGGGCGGTAAACTCTGGAAACACCATATATTTT. Translation gives CASGAVNSGNTIYF.

This clonotype was detected only a few times. The J gene is TRBJ1-2, the V gene TRBV5-6, with a possible D match to TRBD1 (5 bases). Trimming took off 2 bases at V and 6 bases at J, with 11 bases between the two ends. There are 13 residues in the CDR3. Per germline, CDR1 SGHDT and CDR2 YYEEEE. The CDR3 DNA follows: TGTGCCAGCAGCTTCGGGGACTTGGATGGCTACACCTTC. Protein: CASSFGDLDGYTF.

This clonotype was recorded many times. The rearrangement joins TRBV12-3 or TRBV12-4 to TRBJ2-1; no firm D call. This CDR3 spans 15 amino acids. With 5 bases removed from V and 0 bases from J, the gap between germline ends came to 11 bases. DNA of the CDR3: TGTGCCAGCAGTCCCCAAGGGATCTCCTACAATGAGCAGTTCTTC. It translates to CASSPQGISYNEQFF.

The chain has TRBV7-6 and TRBJ2-5, with D perhaps TRBD1 (6 bases). CDR1 is SGHVS, CDR2 FNYEAQ, per germline. The CDR3 loop spans 13 amino acids. V was pared by 5 bases and J by 5 bases, with 12 bases between. The CDR3 protein is CASSQDRPETQYF. The CDR3 bases are TGTGCCAGCAGCCAAGACAGGCCCGAGACCCAGTACTTC.

This chain links TRBV24-1 with TRBJ1-1; the D gene is possibly TRBD1 (5 bases). This CDR3 has 15 residues. The V gene's germline CDR1 is KGHDR and CDR2 SFDVKD. V lost 4 bases, J lost 3 bases, and 14 bases lay in between. The CDR3 DNA reads as TGTGCCACCAGTGACCCGGAAAGGGGATACACTGAAGCTTTCTTT. Amino acids: CATSDPERGYTEAFF.

In nucleotides, the CDR3 is TGTGCCAGCAGTCACGACCTGCGGGGTCAGCCCCAGCATTTT. Translated: CASSHDLRGQPQHF. This chain connects TRBV6-2 or TRBV6-3 to TRBJ1-5; D is unclear. This CDR3 comprises 14 residues. With 5 bases removed from V and 6 bases from J, the gap between germline ends came to 14 bases. CDR1 is MNHEY, CDR2 SVGEGT, per germline.

The chain carries TRBV7-2 and TRBJ2-7; D uncertain. This CDR3 comprises 13 residues. V lost 5 bases to trimming and J lost 2 bases, with 10 bases between them. Germline CDR1 reads SGHTA; CDR2 reads FQGNSA. The CDR3 DNA reads TGTGCCAGCAGCCGCTCAACTACCTACGAGCAGTACGTC. Protein: CASSRSTTYEQYV.

This clonotype turned up a few times. V gene TRBV5-1 combines with J gene TRBJ1-1; D might be TRBD1 (6 bases). Trimming stripped 5 bases from V and 5 bases from J, with 13 bases between. Germline values: CDR1 SGHRS, CDR2 YFSETQ. This CDR3 contains 13 residues. The CDR3 loop is CASSPTGQTEAFF. DNA of the CDR3: TGCGCCAGCAGTCCTACAGGGCAAACTGAAGCTTTCTTT.

This clonotype was picked up many times. The chain carries TRBV5-1 and TRBJ2-5, with TRBD1 matching over 7 bases. V lost 4 bases, J lost 4 bases, and 10 bases stayed unmatched. From germline, CDR1 is SGHRS and CDR2 YFSETQ. The length of the CDR3 is 15 residues. This CDR3 is CASSASGQVGETQYF. Written as DNA, the CDR3 is TGCGCCAGCAGCGCCTCTGGACAGGTGGGAGAGACCCAGTACTTC.

This clonotype was counted between two and nine times. CDR3 protein: CASSSGLAGGQDTQYF. In DNA, the CDR3 is TGTGCCAGCAGTTCTGGACTAGCGGGGGGACAGGATACGCAGTATTTT. The chain uses TRBV7-2 and TRBJ2-3, with 14 bases matching TRBD2. The CDR3 loop spans 16 amino acids. Germline loops: CDR1 SGHTA, CDR2 FQGNSA. Trimming cost V 6 bases and J 6 bases; bases outside gene matches: 8. The full variable domain, completed using reference TRBV7-2 and TRBJ2-3, is GAGVSQSPSNKVTEKGKDVELRCDPISGHTALYWYRQSLGQGLEFLIYFQGNSAPDKSGLPSDRFSAERTGGSVSTLTIQRTQQEDSAVYLCASSSGLAGGQDTQYFGPGTRLTVL.

This clonotype was seen more than once but under ten times. The gene calls are TRBV7-9 and TRBJ1-2; maybe TRBD1 (5 bases). Trimming shortened V by 6 bases and J by 7 bases, and 15 bases separated the two germline ends. CDR3 length: 13 amino acids. In germline, CDR1 is SEHNR, CDR2 FQNEAQ (reference sequence). The CDR3 protein is CASRWGIGGGYTF. CDR3 bases: TGTGCCAGCAGGTGGGGGATCGGTGGTGGCTACACCTTC.

In this sample, this clonotype turned up a few times. The chain combines TRBV4-2 with TRBJ1-4; no definite D call. Germline CDR1 reads LGHNA; CDR2 reads YNFKEQ. Trimming stripped 1 base from V and 7 bases from J, with 7 bases between. The CDR3 is 13 residues long. In nucleotides, the CDR3 is TGTGCCAGCAGCCAAGGAGCGGGTGAAAAACTGTTTTTT. This codes for CASSQGAGEKLFF.

This clonotype was recorded at least ten times. The V gene is TRBV7-3, the J gene TRBJ2-5, with 8 bases that match TRBD2. Germline loops: CDR1 SGHTA, CDR2 FQGTGA. This CDR3 contains 15 residues. The trim removed 0 bases at V and 4 bases at J, leaving 4 bases unmatched. The CDR3 nucleotides are TGTGCCAGCAGCTTAACCGGGGGGGCAGGAGAGACCCAGTACTTC. Amino acid sequence: CASSLTGGAGETQYF. The whole variable domain, filled in from reference TRBV7-3 and TRBJ2-5, reads GAGVSQTPSNKVTEKGKYVELRCDPISGHTALYWYRQSLGQGPEFLIYFQGTGAADDSGLPNDRFFAVRPEGSVSTLKIQRTERGDSAVYLCASSLTGGAGETQYFGPGTRLLVL.

The V gene is TRBV30, the J gene TRBJ2-7; the match to TRBD2 covers 13 bases. V dropped 4 bases and J dropped 7; count of bases not matched to a gene: 13. From germline, CDR1 is GTSNPN and CDR2 SVGIG (reference sequence). This CDR3 is built from 16 residues. The CDR3 bases are TGTGCCTGGAATCGGGGGACTAGCGGGGCCTCGGAAGAGCAGTACTTC. Its translation: CAWNRGTSGASEEQYF.

This clonotype turned up a few times. V and J are TRBV13 and TRBJ1-1; TRBD1 agrees at 8 bases. The CDR3 consists of 15 residues. Germline V CDR1 and CDR2: PRHDT, FYEKMQ (reference sequence). The ends lost 6 bases at V and 4 bases at J; junction bases unmatched: 10. CDR3 sequence: CASSQRTGRATEAFF. CDR3 nucleotides: TGTGCCAGCAGTCAAAGGACAGGGAGGGCCACTGAAGCTTTCTTT.

This clonotype showed up just a few times. The rearrangement links TRBV4-1 to TRBJ1-4; D uncertain. The CDR3 has 13 amino acids. Trimming pared 4 bases from V and 8 bases from J, leaving 11 bases between. Germline V lookup: CDR1 MGHRA, CDR2 YSYEKL. Here the CDR3 reads CASSRILGEKLFF. CDR3 DNA: TGCGCCAGCAGCCGGATCCTTGGGGAAAAACTGTTTTTT.

This clonotype was seen at least ten times. The J gene is TRBJ2-2, the V gene TRBV3-1, with D possibly being TRBD1 (6 bases). V was clipped by 4 bases and J by 1 base, with 13 bases between them. CDR3 length: 16 amino acids. Germline V gives CDR1 LGHDT, CDR2 YNNKEL (reference sequence). The CDR3 sequence is CASSLLWGQNTGELFF. The CDR3 nucleotides are TGTGCCAGCAGCCTCCTGTGGGGACAGAACACCGGGGAGCTGTTTTTT.

This clonotype has only a few counts. The CDR3 DNA follows: TGTGCCAGCAGCTCCCATCCCGTGAATGAAAAACTGTTTTTT. This sequence encodes CASSSHPVNEKLFF. The chain recombines TRBV7-2 with TRBJ1-4; D is undetermined. V dropped 4 bases and J dropped 5 bases, with 11 bases sitting between them. The CDR3 loop spans 14 amino acids. The V gene's germline CDR1 is SGHTA and CDR2 FQGNSA.